Reported below is one T cell receptor beta chain. Its specificity is unknown. The trim removed 4 bases at V and 4 bases at J, leaving 0 bases unmatched. The CDR3 length is 12 residues. Germline V gene sequence: CDR1 MNHEY, CDR2 SVGEGT. The sample comes from a study of T cell responses to AZD1222 COVID-19 vaccine. Study overall: Both about-4-week and about-12-week second-dose recipients were combined. Study conclusions and caveats: Unmutated variant regions are reportedly targeted by nearly half of spike-specific TCRs. The repertoires were collected only after the peak T cell response. The donor cohort was predominantly white British with a female majority, and clonal diversity may have been underestimated.

The repertoire was sequenced with immunoSEQ multiplex PCR; TCRdb's copy has only in-frame clones and lacks some. The table records 150,000 to 170,000 clones, 90% of them present only once. The sample in question was peripheral blood, obtained on day 0 of AZD1222 vaccination. The J gene is TRBJ1-2, the V gene TRBV6-2 or TRBV6-3, with 7 positions matching TRBD1. The TCR sequence derives from an adult in good health. CDR3 residues: CASSWDSYGYTF. The CDR3 nucleotides are TGTGCCAGCAGTTGGGACAGCTATGGCTACACCTTC.